What follows are 26 T cell receptor beta chains derived from one specimen sequenced in a study of shared clonotypes between healthy human individuals. Produced via immunoSEQ multiplex PCR; TCRdb's table is partial and in-frame only. The sample lists roughly 2.6 million clones; more than 80% were seen once. The sequenced sample was naive CD4+ T cells sorted from blood. This sample's subset: CD45RA+ positively selected. Receptor source: a man aged 18 to 30 in good health.

The chain joins TRBV18 to TRBJ2-4, with TRBD1 identical over 9 bases. CDR3 size: 16 residues. V lost 3 bases and J lost 4; bases outside the gene matches: 7. Germline CDR1 KGHSH, CDR2 LQKENI. In DNA, the CDR3 is TGTGCCAGCTCACCTAATGAGGGACAGGGTAAAAACATTCAGTACTTC. Amino acid sequence: CASSPNEGQGKNIQYF.

The rearrangement joins TRBV18 to TRBJ2-1, with TRBD2 matching 10 bases. CDR1 and CDR2 from the germline V gene are KGHSH and LQKENI. The CDR3 consists of 14 residues. V was pared by 6 bases and J by 7 bases, with 6 bases of the junction left unmatched. CDR3: CASSRSGGVNEQFF. The DNA for the CDR3 is TGTGCCAGCTCCCGCAGCGGGGGGGTTAATGAGCAGTTCTTC.

The CDR3 sequence is CASSYSGTGGREQYF. The DNA of the CDR3 is TGTGCCAGCAGTTACTCTGGGACAGGGGGCAGGGAGCAGTACTTC. The gene calls are TRBV6-5 and TRBJ2-7, with 12 bases identical to TRBD1. The CDR3 runs 15 residues. Looked up from germline, CDR1 is MNHEY and CDR2 is SVGAGI. V shed 0 bases, J shed 7 bases, and the junction held 4 bases outside the gene matches.

J is TRBJ2-1 and V is TRBV18, with D perhaps TRBD1 (5 bases). The CDR3 runs to 14 residues. The germline V gene has CDR1 KGHSH and CDR2 LQKENI. The V end lost 5 bases, the J end lost 6 bases, and 14 bases lay between the germline ends. The CDR3 nucleotides are TGTGCCAGCTCAGGAACTCCAGGGTCCAATGAGCAGTTCTTC. Translating it yields CASSGTPGSNEQFF.

The rearrangement links TRBV5-1 to TRBJ2-1; a possible D gene is TRBD2 (5 bases). The CDR3 totals 13 residues. Germline CDR1 is SGHRS and CDR2 is YFSETQ. The V end was cut by 0 bases, the J end by 10 bases, with 11 bases between. In DNA form, the CDR3 reads TGCGCCAGCAGCTTGGGGGAGAGAAAGGAGCAGTTCTTC. It is translated as CASSLGERKEQFF.

The chain couples TRBV9 to TRBJ2-3, with a tentative D call TRBD1 (7 bases). The V gene lost 3 bases and the J gene lost 10 bases, with 18 bases spanning the gap. This CDR3 has 14 amino acids. The germline gives CDR1 SGDLS, CDR2 YYNGEE. CDR3 loop: CASSDPSRGRPQYF. As DNA, the CDR3 is TGTGCCAGCAGCGACCCTTCCAGGGGGAGGCCGCAGTATTTT.

This chain links TRBV19 with TRBJ2-5, with no clear D. Deletions cut 5 bases from V and 7 bases from J, with 14 bases between. Germline CDR1 LNHDA, CDR2 SQIVND (reference sequence). There are 13 residues in the CDR3. CDR3 in amino acids: CASSGPDSGTQYF. Here the CDR3 DNA reads TGTGCCAGTAGTGGTCCCGATTCGGGGACCCAGTACTTC.

V is TRBV7-8 and J is TRBJ2-7; D not certain. CDR1 is SGHVS, CDR2 FQNEAQ, per germline. The V and J ends lost 5 bases and 1 base respectively, with 15 bases between them. The CDR3 length is 15 residues. As DNA, the CDR3 is TGTGCCAGCAGCGAGACCTTACTTGGGTCCTACGAGCAGTACTTC. Its translation is CASSETLLGSYEQYF.

The CDR3 protein is CASRTTGGNQPQHF. Written as DNA, the CDR3 is TGTGCCAGCAGGACCACAGGAGGCAATCAGCCCCAGCATTTT. J is TRBJ1-5 and V is TRBV27, with D maybe TRBD1 (5 bases). The CDR3 consists of 14 residues. Per germline, CDR1 MNHEY and CDR2 SMNVEV (reference sequence). V was cut by 6 bases and J by 2 bases, with 11 bases left in between.

The chain uses TRBV5-1 and TRBJ1-2; TRBD1 might be the D (5 bases). Trimming cost V 1 base and J 3 bases, with 25 bases left between them. Germline V lookup: CDR1 SGHRS, CDR2 YFSETQ. This CDR3 is 19 amino acids long. This chain's CDR3 is CASSLLGATVGRWDYGYTF. CDR3 coding DNA: TGCGCCAGCAGCTTGCTAGGGGCTACCGTGGGAAGGTGGGACTATGGCTACACCTTC. Together with reference TRBV5-1 and TRBJ1-2, the CDR3 gives the full variable domain: KAGVTQTPRYLIKTRGQQVTLSCSPISGHRSVSWYQQTPGQGLQFLFEYFSETQRNKGNFPGRFSGRQFSNSRSEMNVSTLELGDSALYLCASSLLGATVGRWDYGYTFGSGTRLTVV.

This chain connects TRBV5-4 to TRBJ2-3; D is tentatively TRBD1 or TRBD2 (7 bases each). V was trimmed by 9 bases and J by 3 bases, leaving 20 bases between them. Per the germline V gene, CDR1 is SGHNT and CDR2 is YYREEE (reference sequence). This CDR3 has 15 amino acids. The CDR3 loop is CAIPQGGQGTDTQYF. CDR3 bases: TGTGCCATCCCCCAGGGGGGGCAGGGGACAGATACGCAGTATTTT.

The CDR3 nucleotides read TGTGCCAGCAGCCCACGCTTGGACAGCACAGATACGCAGTATTTT. This codes for CASSPRLDSTDTQYF. J is TRBJ2-3 and V is TRBV9; D is unclear. Germline CDR1 is SGDLS and CDR2 is YYNGEE. The germline V and J ends were trimmed by 4 bases and 0 bases, with 12 bases remaining between them. The CDR3 runs 15 residues.

V is TRBV7-2 and J is TRBJ1-6; D is undetermined. V was shortened by 4 bases and J by 9 bases, with 16 bases between the two germline ends. Per the germline V gene, CDR1 is SGHTA and CDR2 is FQGNSA. The CDR3 is 15 residues long. CDR3: CASSSSLGLSSPLHF. CDR3 nucleotides: TGTGCCAGCAGCTCCTCCCTGGGATTGAGTTCACCCCTCCACTTT.

This clone was observed once. This same CDR3 is encoded by further DNA sequences in the sample. V usage is TRBV18 and J usage is TRBJ2-2; the D gene is possibly TRBD1 (5 bases). V lost 3 bases to trimming and J lost 6 bases, with 11 bases between them. CDR1 is KGHSH, CDR2 LQKENI, per germline. The CDR3 extends over 14 amino acids. The CDR3, as DNA: TGTGCCAGCTCACCCCAGGGTCGGGCCGGGGAGCTGTTTTTT. Translated, it gives CASSPQGRAGELFF.

The chain recombines TRBV2 with TRBJ2-3, with D possibly called TRBD1 or TRBD2 (5 bases each). The ends were cut back, 4 bases at V and 3 bases at J, with 11 bases in the middle. Germline-derived CDR1 and CDR2 are SNHLY and FYNNEI. The CDR3 extends over 14 amino acids. CDR3 nucleotides: TGTGCCAGCAGTGTTGGGACGGGGACAGATACGCAGTATTTT. Residues: CASSVGTGTDTQYF.

Here the CDR3 reads CASSSLTGEDTEAFF. In nucleotides, the CDR3 is TGCGCCAGCAGCTCATTGACAGGGGAGGACACTGAAGCTTTCTTT. The rearrangement uses TRBV5-1 and TRBJ1-1; 8 bases align to TRBD1. The germline V gene has CDR1 SGHRS and CDR2 YFSETQ. After removal of 3 bases from V and 3 bases from J, the junction contained 7 bases not matched to a gene. The length of the CDR3 is 15 residues.

The rearrangement uses TRBV7-3 and TRBJ1-1, with D hard to call. V lost 2 bases, J lost 5 bases, and 18 bases lay in between. This CDR3 comprises 16 residues. From germline, CDR1 is SGHTA and CDR2 FQGTGA. The CDR3, as DNA: TGTGCCAGCAGCTTATTTGCGGGGATTGAGGGAACTGAAGCTTTCTTT. Its protein product is CASSLFAGIEGTEAFF.

The chain uses TRBV12-5 and TRBJ1-2; TRBD1 might be the D (6 bases). Germline-derived CDR1 and CDR2 are LGHNT and FRNRAP. V was pared by 0 bases and J by 5 bases, with 16 bases between. CDR3 size: 16 residues. CDR3 nucleotide sequence: TGTGCTAGTGGTTTGGTAGGGGGTACAACAGGGTATGGCTACACCTTC. Protein sequence: CASGLVGGTTGYGYTF.

This chain links TRBV27 with TRBJ2-1, with TRBD1 matching over 8 bases. The CDR3 has 16 amino acids. Germline lookup yields CDR1 MNHEY and CDR2 SMNVEV (reference sequence). V trimming: 1 base; J trimming: 7 bases; junction bases outside the gene matches: 9. CDR3 sequence: CASSLWETGVRNEQFF. The CDR3 DNA follows: TGTGCCAGCAGTTTATGGGAGACAGGGGTAAGAAATGAGCAGTTCTTC.

In its sample, this clone was seen once. Within the sample, other DNA sequences also encode this same CDR3. The chain uses TRBV6-5 and TRBJ2-2, with D maybe TRBD1 (6 bases). Germline V lookup: CDR1 MNHEY, CDR2 SVGAGI. The CDR3 extends over 13 amino acids. V lost 4 bases and J lost 5, with 8 bases in between. The CDR3 sequence is CASSSQGTGELFF. In DNA form, the CDR3 reads TGTGCCAGCAGTTCCCAGGGGACCGGGGAGCTGTTTTTT.

The V call is TRBV10-3, the J call TRBJ2-5; D gene ambiguous. This CDR3 spans 14 amino acids. CDR1 and CDR2 (germline): ENHRY, SYGVKD. Trimming shortened V by 0 bases and J by 4 bases, and 9 bases separated the two germline ends. The CDR3 reads CAISESPAGETQYF. Written as DNA, the CDR3 is TGTGCCATCAGTGAGTCGCCCGCCGGAGAGACCCAGTACTTC.

The rearrangement links TRBV7-2 to TRBJ1-4; no clear D gene. Germline V CDR1 and CDR2: SGHTA, FQGNSA. The CDR3 runs 14 residues. Trimming took off 5 bases at V and 3 bases at J, with 10 bases between the two ends. CDR3 nucleotides: TGTGCCAGCAGCCCCGCTGTAGCTAATGAAAAACTGTTTTTT. Residues: CASSPAVANEKLFF.

This CDR3 reads CASKSEEVGDQPQHF. The DNA for the CDR3 is TGTGCCAGCAAAAGTGAGGAGGTAGGCGATCAGCCCCAGCATTTT. The chain employs TRBV28 and TRBJ1-5; D uncertain. The CDR3 contains 15 residues. With 7 bases removed from V and 5 bases from J, the gap between germline ends came to 18 bases. CDR1 and CDR2 (germline): MDHEN, SYDVKM.

V is TRBV14 and J is TRBJ2-7, with 7 bases aligning to TRBD1. This CDR3 contains 15 residues. V shed 0 bases, J shed 3 bases, and the junction held 5 bases outside the gene matches. In germline, CDR1 is SGHDN, CDR2 FVKESK. This CDR3 is CASSQDNWDSYEQYF. The CDR3 nucleotides are TGTGCCAGCAGCCAAGATAACTGGGACAGCTACGAGCAGTACTTC.

The rearrangement joins TRBV11-2 to TRBJ2-2; a weak D match, TRBD2 (5 bases). The V end lost 1 base, the J end lost 4 bases, and 7 bases lay between the germline ends. The CDR3 has 14 residues. Germline V gene data show CDR1 as SGHAT and CDR2 as FQNNGV. For the CDR3, the DNA is TGTGCCAGCAGCTTAGTGGGAGCCACCGGGGAGCTGTTTTTT. Protein: CASSLVGATGELFF. The full variable domain, completed using reference TRBV11-2 and TRBJ2-2, is EAGVAQSPRYKIIEKRQSVAFWCNPISGHATLYWYQQILGQGPKLLIQFQNNGVVDDSQLPKDRFSAERLKGVDSTLKIQPAKLEDSAVYLCASSLVGATGELFFGEGSRLTVL.

V usage is TRBV12-5 and J usage is TRBJ1-5; D perhaps matches TRBD1 (5 bases). There are 19 residues in the CDR3. V was trimmed by 0 bases and J by 0 bases, leaving 18 bases between them. Germline CDR1 is LGHNT and CDR2 is FRNRAP. The CDR3 here is CASGLVIGIGADSNQPQHF. The CDR3 region has the DNA TGTGCTAGTGGTTTGGTAATCGGAATCGGGGCTGATAGCAATCAGCCCCAGCATTTT. Complete variable domain (other parts from reference TRBV12-5 and TRBJ1-5): DARVTQTPRHKVTEMGQEVTMRCQPILGHNTVFWYRQTMMQGLELLAYFRNRAPLDDSGMPKDRFSAEMPDATLATLKIQPSEPRDSAVYFCASGLVIGIGADSNQPQHFGDGTRLSIL.